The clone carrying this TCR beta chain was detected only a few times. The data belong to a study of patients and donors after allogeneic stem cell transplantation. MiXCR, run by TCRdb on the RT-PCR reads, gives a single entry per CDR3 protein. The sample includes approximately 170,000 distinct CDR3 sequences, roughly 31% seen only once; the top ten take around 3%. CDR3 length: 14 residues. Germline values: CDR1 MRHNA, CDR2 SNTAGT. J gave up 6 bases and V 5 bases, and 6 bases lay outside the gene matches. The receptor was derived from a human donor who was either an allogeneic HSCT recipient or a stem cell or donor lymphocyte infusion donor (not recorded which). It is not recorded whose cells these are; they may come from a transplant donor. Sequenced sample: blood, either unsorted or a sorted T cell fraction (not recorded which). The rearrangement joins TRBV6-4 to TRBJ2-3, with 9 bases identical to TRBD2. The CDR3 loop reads CASSTLSGSDTQYF. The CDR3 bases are TGTGCCAGCAGTACTCTTAGCGGGAGTGATACGCAGTATTTT.